Following are 26 T cell receptor beta chains from one sample sequenced in a study of PD-1 blockade in classical Hodgkin lymphoma. Some clones are missing from TCRdb's copy, which holds only in-frame ones; the method was immunoSEQ multiplex PCR. The data show around 46,000 clones, with 90% seen just once and 11% to 15% held by the top ten. Described time point: cycle 4 day 1 (C4D1), after less than 7 weeks of nivolumab. Every patient relapsed after autologous stem cell transplantation, and brentuximab vedotin exposure varied. Sample: peripheral blood mononuclear cells (PBMCs), taken before the fourth cycle of nivolumab. The origin of the receptors is a human donor with classical Hodgkin lymphoma.

This sequence joins TRBV19 and TRBJ2-2, with TRBD1 identical over 10 bases. There are 19 residues in the CDR3. The junction had 17 bases not matched to a gene; V was cut back by 7 bases and J by 3 bases. Germline V gene data show CDR1 as LNHDA and CDR2 as SQIVND (reference sequence). The CDR3 DNA reads as TGTGCCAGTACTATCCATCGACAGGGGGCAACGTCTGACACCGGGGAGCTGTTTTTT. This codes for CASTIHRQGATSDTGELFF. Complete variable domain (other parts from reference TRBV19 and TRBJ2-2): DGGITQSPKYLFRKEGQNVTLSCEQNLNHDAMYWYRQDPGQGLRLIYYSQIVNDFQKGDIAEGYSVSREKKESFPLTVTSAQKNPTAFYLCASTIHRQGATSDTGELFFGEGSRLTVL.

The rearrangement links TRBV10-3 to TRBJ2-3; possible D gene TRBD2, 5 bases. CDR3 length: 15 amino acids. Germline-derived CDR1 and CDR2 are ENHRY and SYGVKD. The germline V and J ends were trimmed by 6 bases and 2 bases, with 15 bases remaining between them. The CDR3 spells CAIRRTTEATDTQYF. In DNA, the CDR3 is TGTGCCATCAGACGCACTACGGAGGCCACAGATACGCAGTATTTT.

The genes are TRBV10-3 and TRBJ2-2; the D gene is possibly TRBD1 (6 bases). CDR1 is ENHRY, CDR2 SYGVKD, per germline. This CDR3 comprises 13 residues. Trimming cost V 6 bases and J 7 bases, with 12 bases left between them. DNA for the CDR3: TGTGCCATCAGCCCCGGACAGCGCGGGGAGCTGTTTTTT. It encodes CAISPGQRGELFF.

V is TRBV9 and J is TRBJ2-7, with a weak D call TRBD1 (6 bases). Germline CDR1 is SGDLS and CDR2 is YYNGEE. The CDR3 is made up of 13 amino acids. V was shortened by 0 bases and J by 6 bases, with 10 bases between the two germline ends. CDR3 in DNA: TGTGCCAGCAGCGTAGGGTCAGGGGCCGAGCAGTACTTC. Residues: CASSVGSGAEQYF.

This chain connects TRBV7-6 to TRBJ1-5; D is unresolved. The CDR3 spans 15 residues. CDR1 and CDR2 (germline): SGHVS, FNYEAQ. Trimming removed 1 base from V and 4 bases from J, with 11 bases in between. Written as DNA, the CDR3 is TGTGCCAGCAGCTTAGGCCCGAGACGGAATCAGCCCCAGCATTTT. This encodes CASSLGPRRNQPQHF.

The chain employs TRBV19 and TRBJ1-2; TRBD1 is a possible D gene (5 bases). The germline V gene encodes CDR1 LNHDA and CDR2 SQIVND (reference sequence). This CDR3 contains 13 residues. V was pared by 9 bases and J by 0 bases, with 11 bases between. For the CDR3, the DNA is TGTGCCAGCCGCGCAGGGACTAACTATGGCTACACCTTC. Amino acids: CASRAGTNYGYTF.

The chain couples TRBV2 to TRBJ2-7; TRBD2 matches 9 bases. The CDR3 has 15 amino acids. The V segment lost 3 bases and the J segment 4 bases; nucleotides outside the gene matches: 7. Germline loops: CDR1 SNHLY, CDR2 FYNNEI. The chain's CDR3 is CASSDGSGRIYEQYF. The CDR3 DNA sequence: TGTGCCAGCAGTGATGGTAGCGGGAGAATATACGAGCAGTACTTC.

The chain combines TRBV30 with TRBJ2-7; 8 positions agree with TRBD2. V lost 3 bases to trimming and J lost 3 bases; unmatched junction nucleotides: 4. Germline loops: CDR1 GTSNPN, CDR2 SVGIG (reference sequence). The CDR3 length is 13 residues. CDR3 coding DNA: TGTGCCTGGAGGGGAAGCGGGAGCTACGAGCAGTACTTC. It translates to CAWRGSGSYEQYF.

The chain couples TRBV7-6 to TRBJ2-7; TRBD2 might be the D (6 bases). V lost 7 bases, J lost 2 bases, and 21 bases lay in between. Germline values: CDR1 SGHVS, CDR2 FNYEAQ. This CDR3 comprises 16 residues. CDR3 loop: CASTPHSGTPTYEQYF. The CDR3 DNA is TGTGCCAGCACCCCGCATTCCGGGACTCCTACCTACGAGCAGTACTTC.

The V call is TRBV2, the J call TRBJ2-5, with D possibly being TRBD1 or TRBD2 (5 bases each). Germline CDR1 is SNHLY and CDR2 is FYNNEI. The CDR3 sequence is 12 residues long. Trimming took 1 base from V and 8 from J, leaving 8 bases between them. This CDR3 is CASSEGGFTQYF. In DNA, the CDR3 is TGTGCCAGCAGTGAAGGGGGGTTCACCCAGTACTTC.

V is TRBV5-1 and J is TRBJ1-1, with 7 bases matching TRBD1. V dropped 4 bases and J dropped 4; count of bases not matched to a gene: 13. CDR1 and CDR2 from the germline V gene are SGHRS and YFSETQ. The CDR3 covers 16 residues. The CDR3 DNA reads TGCGCCAGCAGCGACTCCCTGGCCTGGGACAGCACTGAAGCTTTCTTT. Translating it yields CASSDSLAWDSTEAFF.

J is TRBJ2-5 and V is TRBV7-9; tentatively, D is TRBD2 (6 bases). The CDR3 totals 18 residues. V was shortened by 6 bases and J by 1 base, with 24 bases between the two germline ends. Germline values: CDR1 SEHNR, CDR2 FQNEAQ (reference sequence). CDR3 sequence reads: CASRAGKPGGASQETQYF. The CDR3 region has the DNA TGTGCCAGCAGAGCCGGGAAGCCCGGAGGGGCTAGCCAAGAGACCCAGTACTTC. The full variable domain, with the rest looked up from reference TRBV7-9 and TRBJ2-5, is DTGVSQNPRHKITKRGQNVTFRCDPISEHNRLYWYRQTLGQGPEFLTYFQNEAQLEKSRLLSDRFSAERPKGSFSTLEIQRTEQGDSAMYLCASRAGKPGGASQETQYFGPGTRLLVL.

The chain joins TRBV6-1 to TRBJ1-1; 8 bases are a match to TRBD1. This CDR3 spans 13 amino acids. The V gene's germline CDR1 is MNHNS and CDR2 SASEGT. V shed 7 bases and J 0 bases; nucleotides not matched to a gene: 1. CDR3: CASTGQVNTEAFF. CDR3 nucleotides: TGTGCCAGCACGGGACAGGTGAACACTGAAGCTTTCTTT.

This chain joins TRBV10-2 and TRBJ1-3; D is uncertain. With 10 bases removed from V and 8 bases from J, the gap between germline ends came to 15 bases. CDR1 WSHSY and CDR2 SAAADI come from the germline V gene. CDR3 length: 12 amino acids. This chain's CDR3 is CATNPAWDTIYF. CDR3 nucleotide sequence: TGCGCCACTAATCCCGCATGGGACACCATATATTTT.

The chain couples TRBV29-1 to TRBJ2-1, with 8 bases matching TRBD2. Germline V gene lookup returns CDR1 SQVTM and CDR2 ANQGSEA. The CDR3 contains 13 residues. Losses at the gene ends were 5 bases for V and 4 bases for J; bases not matched to a gene: 4. The CDR3 DNA reads as TGCAGCGTTAGCGGGAGCGGGTACAATGAGCAGTTCTTC. It translates to CSVSGSGYNEQFF.

A note on this clone: Relative to the germline gene, one junction end is altered; a read error may explain this. The CDR3 region has the DNA TGTGCTAGCAGCTTCAGGACAGGGACGGGCACCGGGGAGCTGTTTTTT. It yields the protein CASSFRTGTGTGELFF. This chain uses TRBV7-7 with TRBJ2-2; 8 nucleotides line up with TRBD1. The length of the CDR3 is 16 residues. Germline CDR1 is SSHAT and CDR2 is FNYEAQ (reference sequence).

The chain has TRBV21-1 and TRBJ1-6. TRBV21-1 is noted as a pseudogene. The CDR3 runs 14 residues. CDR3 region: CASSNPGRNSPLHF. CDR3 in DNA: TGTGCCAGCAGCAATCCGGGACGGAATTCACCCCTCCACTTT.

V is TRBV5-1 and J is TRBJ2-3, with no clear D. The germline V gene encodes CDR1 SGHRS and CDR2 YFSETQ. The length of the CDR3 is 16 residues. The V end lost 3 bases, the J end lost 1 base, and 15 bases lay between the germline ends. CDR3 bases: TGCGCCAGCAGCTCGAGTCAGGTAAGAGGCACAGATACGCAGTATTTT. This codes for CASSSSQVRGTDTQYF.

The genes are TRBV9 and TRBJ1-3; tentatively, D is TRBD1 (5 bases). The CDR3 is 16 amino acids. Trimming took 4 bases from V and 4 from J, leaving 18 bases between them. Germline CDR1 SGDLS, CDR2 YYNGEE. CDR3 amino acids: CASSPRGDKSGNTIYF. CDR3 nucleotide sequence: TGTGCCAGCAGCCCCCGGGGGGATAAGAGCGGAAACACCATATATTTT.

This sequence joins TRBV9 and TRBJ2-1, with 7 positions matching TRBD2. CDR1 is SGDLS and CDR2 is YYNGEE in the germline V gene. The CDR3 contains 15 residues. Losses at the gene ends were 3 bases for V and 4 bases for J; bases not matched to a gene: 7. CDR3 sequence (DNA): TGTGCCAGCAGCGCACGGGACTATCCATACAATGAGCAGTTCTTC. Translation: CASSARDYPYNEQFF.

This chain links TRBV27 with TRBJ2-7; D uncertain. Per germline, CDR1 MNHEY and CDR2 SMNVEV (reference sequence). Trimming removed 10 bases from V and 0 bases from J, with 16 bases in between. The CDR3 loop spans 14 amino acids. Here the CDR3 reads CATAFRRSSYEQYF. The CDR3 region has the DNA TGTGCCACCGCCTTTCGAAGGAGCTCCTACGAGCAGTACTTC.

The J gene is TRBJ2-2, the V gene TRBV6-5, with a possible D match to TRBD2 (6 bases). Germline V gene data show CDR1 as MNHEY and CDR2 as SVGAGI. V gave up 0 bases and J gave up 6 bases, with 11 bases separating them. There are 15 residues in the CDR3. In nucleotides, the CDR3 is TGTGCCAGCAGTTACTCTCCGGGAGCTGCCGGGGAGCTGTTTTTT. This encodes CASSYSPGAAGELFF.

The chain couples TRBV11-2 to TRBJ1-2; D remains unclear. Between the trimmed V and J ends, which lost 7 bases and 2 bases, there was a span of 8 bases. Germline V gives CDR1 SGHAT, CDR2 FQNNGV. This CDR3 comprises 12 residues. CDR3 residues: CASNPGNYGYTF. The CDR3 DNA is TGTGCCAGCAACCCGGGCAACTATGGCTACACCTTC.

This clone has only one observation. The chain is built from TRBV29-1 and TRBJ2-3; the D gene is possibly TRBD1 (6 bases). From germline, CDR1 is SQVTM and CDR2 ANQGSEA. The length of the CDR3 is 11 residues. V was trimmed by 7 bases and J by 2 bases, leaving 7 bases between them. The CDR3 loop is CSGGLTDTQYF. DNA for the CDR3: TGCAGCGGGGGGCTCACAGATACGCAGTATTTT.

This sequence joins TRBV7-9 and TRBJ2-5; D remains unclear. The CDR3 spans 14 residues. V gave up 1 base and J gave up 4 bases, with 10 bases separating them. From germline, CDR1 is SEHNR and CDR2 FQNEAQ (reference sequence). The CDR3, as DNA: TGTGCCAGCAGCTTAGGACCTGGTGGAGAGACCCAGTACTTC. It translates to CASSLGPGGETQYF. Filled out from reference TRBV7-9 and TRBJ2-5, the complete variable domain reads DTGVSQNPRHKITKRGQNVTFRCDPISEHNRLYWYRQTLGQGPEFLTYFQNEAQLEKSRLLSDRFSAERPKGSFSTLEIQRTEQGDSAMYLCASSLGPGGETQYFGPGTRLLVL.

The chain is built from TRBV11-3 and TRBJ1-1, with D unclear. Germline V gene data show CDR1 as SGHNT and CDR2 as YENEEA. Trimming stripped 7 bases from V and 4 bases from J, with 10 bases between. CDR3 length: 12 residues. Written as DNA, the CDR3 is TGTGCCAGCACCCTTTCGTCCACTGAAGCTTTCTTT. Its translation: CASTLSSTEAFF. Full variable domain (outside the CDR3, taken from reference TRBV11-3 and TRBJ1-1): EAGVVQSPRYKIIEKKQPVAFWCNPISGHNTLYWYLQNLGQGPELLIRYENEEAVDDSQLPKDRFSAERLKGVDSTLKIQPAELGDSAVYLCASTLSSTEAFFGQGTRLTVV.